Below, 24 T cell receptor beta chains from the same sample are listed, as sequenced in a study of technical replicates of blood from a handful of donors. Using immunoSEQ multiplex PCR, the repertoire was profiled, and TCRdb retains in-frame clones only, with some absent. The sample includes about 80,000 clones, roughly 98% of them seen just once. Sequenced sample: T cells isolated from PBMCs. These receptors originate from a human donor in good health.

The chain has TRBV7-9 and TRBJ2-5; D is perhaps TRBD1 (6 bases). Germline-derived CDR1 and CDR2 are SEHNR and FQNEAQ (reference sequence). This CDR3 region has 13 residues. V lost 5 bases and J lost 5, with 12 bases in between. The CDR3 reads CASSRGQGETQYF. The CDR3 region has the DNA TGTGCCAGCAGCCGAGGGCAGGGGGAGACCCAGTACTTC.

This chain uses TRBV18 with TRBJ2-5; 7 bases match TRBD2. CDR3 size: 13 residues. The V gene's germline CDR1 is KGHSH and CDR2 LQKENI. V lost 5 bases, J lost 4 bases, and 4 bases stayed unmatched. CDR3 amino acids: CASSAGVLETQYF. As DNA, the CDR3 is TGTGCCAGCTCAGCGGGGGTATTAGAGACCCAGTACTTC.

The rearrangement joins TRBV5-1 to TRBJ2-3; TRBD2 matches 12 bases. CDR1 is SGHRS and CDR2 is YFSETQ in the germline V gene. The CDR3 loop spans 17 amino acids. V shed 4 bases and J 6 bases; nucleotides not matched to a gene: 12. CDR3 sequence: CASSDRLAGAPGDTQYF. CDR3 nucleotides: TGCGCCAGCAGCGATAGACTAGCGGGGGCTCCCGGGGATACGCAGTATTTT.

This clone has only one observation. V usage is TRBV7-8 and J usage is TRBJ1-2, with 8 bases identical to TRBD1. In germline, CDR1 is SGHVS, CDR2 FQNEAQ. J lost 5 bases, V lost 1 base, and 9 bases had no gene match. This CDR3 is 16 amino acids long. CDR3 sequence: CASSLVAGTGGYGYTF. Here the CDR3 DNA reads TGTGCCAGCAGCTTAGTGGCGGGGACAGGAGGGTATGGCTACACCTTC.

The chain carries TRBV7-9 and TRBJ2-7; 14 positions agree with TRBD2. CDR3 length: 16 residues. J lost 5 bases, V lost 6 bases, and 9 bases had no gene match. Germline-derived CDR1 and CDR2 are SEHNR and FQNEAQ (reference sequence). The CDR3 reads CASSPIGTSGSNEQYF. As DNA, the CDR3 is TGTGCCAGCAGTCCGATTGGGACTAGCGGGAGCAACGAGCAGTACTTC.

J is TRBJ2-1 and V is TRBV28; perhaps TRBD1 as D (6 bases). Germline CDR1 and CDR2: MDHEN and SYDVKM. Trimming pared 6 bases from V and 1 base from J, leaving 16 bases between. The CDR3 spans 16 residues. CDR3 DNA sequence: TGTGCCAGCAGCTCAGACAGGAGGCTGTCCTACAATGAGCAGTTCTTC. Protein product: CASSSDRRLSYNEQFF.

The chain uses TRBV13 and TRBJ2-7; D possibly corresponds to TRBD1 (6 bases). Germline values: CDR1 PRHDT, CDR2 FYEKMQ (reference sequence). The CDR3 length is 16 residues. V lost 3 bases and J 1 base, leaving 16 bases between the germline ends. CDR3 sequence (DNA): TGTGCCAGCAGCTTCGATGGACAGCCCAATTCCTACGAGCAGTACTTC. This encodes CASSFDGQPNSYEQYF.

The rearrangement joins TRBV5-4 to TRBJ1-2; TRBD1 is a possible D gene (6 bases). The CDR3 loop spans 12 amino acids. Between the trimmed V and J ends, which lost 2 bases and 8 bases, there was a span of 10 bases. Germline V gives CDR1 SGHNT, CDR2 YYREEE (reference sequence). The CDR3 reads CASSFGGGGYTF. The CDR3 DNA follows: TGTGCCAGCAGCTTTGGGGGGGGCGGCTACACCTTC.

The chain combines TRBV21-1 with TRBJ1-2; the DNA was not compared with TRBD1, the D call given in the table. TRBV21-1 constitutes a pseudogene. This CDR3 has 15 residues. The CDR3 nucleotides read TGTGCCAGCAACCTCCCGGGCAGGGTTAACTATGGCTACACCTTC. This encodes CASNLPGRVNYGYTF.

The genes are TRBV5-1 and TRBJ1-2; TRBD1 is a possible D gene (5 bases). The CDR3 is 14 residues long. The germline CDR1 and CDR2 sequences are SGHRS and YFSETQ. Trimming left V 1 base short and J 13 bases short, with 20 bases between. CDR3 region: CASSLRGRDFACTF. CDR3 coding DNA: TGCGCCAGCAGCTTGAGGGGCAGGGACTTCGCCTGCACCTTC.

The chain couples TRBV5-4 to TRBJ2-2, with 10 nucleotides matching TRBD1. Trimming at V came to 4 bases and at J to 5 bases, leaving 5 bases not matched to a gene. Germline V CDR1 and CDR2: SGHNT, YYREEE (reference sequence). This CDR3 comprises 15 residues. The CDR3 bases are TGTGCCAGCAGCCCCGGGACAGGGGTGACCGGGGAGCTGTTTTTT. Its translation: CASSPGTGVTGELFF.

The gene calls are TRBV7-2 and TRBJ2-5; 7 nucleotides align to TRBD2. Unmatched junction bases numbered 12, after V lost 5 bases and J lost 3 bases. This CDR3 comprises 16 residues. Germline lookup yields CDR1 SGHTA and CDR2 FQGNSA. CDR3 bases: TGTGCCAGCAGCCAGCGGGGCGGCCGGATAGAAGAGACCCAGTACTTC. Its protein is CASSQRGGRIEETQYF.

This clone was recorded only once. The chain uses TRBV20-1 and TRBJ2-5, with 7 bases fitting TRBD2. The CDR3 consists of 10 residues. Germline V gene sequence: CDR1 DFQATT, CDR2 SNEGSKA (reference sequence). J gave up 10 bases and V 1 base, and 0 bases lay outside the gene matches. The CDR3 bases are TGCAGTGCTAGAGCGGGGGGCCAGTACTTC. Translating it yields CSARAGGQYF.

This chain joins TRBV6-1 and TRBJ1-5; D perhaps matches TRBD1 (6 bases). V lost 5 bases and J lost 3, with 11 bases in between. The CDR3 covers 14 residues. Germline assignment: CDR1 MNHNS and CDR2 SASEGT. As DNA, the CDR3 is TGTGCCAGCAGTCTGACAGGCTTCAATCAGCCCCAGCATTTT. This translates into CASSLTGFNQPQHF.

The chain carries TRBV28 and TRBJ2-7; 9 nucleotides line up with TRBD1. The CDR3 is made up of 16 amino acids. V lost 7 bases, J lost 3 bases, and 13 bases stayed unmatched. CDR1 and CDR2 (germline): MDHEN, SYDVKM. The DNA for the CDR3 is TGTGCCAGCACCCCCCGGCGAGGACAGGGGAACTACGAGCAGTACTTC. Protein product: CASTPRRGQGNYEQYF.

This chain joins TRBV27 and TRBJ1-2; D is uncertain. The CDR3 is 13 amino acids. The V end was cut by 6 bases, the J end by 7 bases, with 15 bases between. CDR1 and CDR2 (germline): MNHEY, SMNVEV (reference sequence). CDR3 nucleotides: TGTGCCAGCAGCCCCCCGGGAATGGGTGGCTACACCTTC. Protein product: CASSPPGMGGYTF.

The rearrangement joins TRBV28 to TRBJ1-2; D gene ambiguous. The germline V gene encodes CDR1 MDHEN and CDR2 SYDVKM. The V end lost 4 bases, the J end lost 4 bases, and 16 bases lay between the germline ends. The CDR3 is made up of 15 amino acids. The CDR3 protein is CASSSHILMSYGYTF. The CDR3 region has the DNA TGTGCCAGCAGTTCCCACATTTTGATGTCCTATGGCTACACCTTC.

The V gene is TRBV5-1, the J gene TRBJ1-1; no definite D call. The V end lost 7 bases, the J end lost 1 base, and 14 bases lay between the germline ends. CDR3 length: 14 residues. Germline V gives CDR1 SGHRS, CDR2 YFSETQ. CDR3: CASDPGLGNTEAFF. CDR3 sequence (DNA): TGCGCCAGCGATCCGGGGTTGGGGAACACTGAAGCTTTCTTT. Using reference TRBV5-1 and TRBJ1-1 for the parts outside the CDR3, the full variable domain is KAGVTQTPRYLIKTRGQQVTLSCSPISGHRSVSWYQQTPGQGLQFLFEYFSETQRNKGNFPGRFSGRQFSNSRSEMNVSTLELGDSALYLCASDPGLGNTEAFFGQGTRLTVV.

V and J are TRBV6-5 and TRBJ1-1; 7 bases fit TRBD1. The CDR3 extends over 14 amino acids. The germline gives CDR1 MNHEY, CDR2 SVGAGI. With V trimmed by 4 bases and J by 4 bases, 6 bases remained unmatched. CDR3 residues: CASSSRGVSTEAFF. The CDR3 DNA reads TGTGCCAGCAGTTCCAGGGGGGTTAGCACTGAAGCTTTCTTT.

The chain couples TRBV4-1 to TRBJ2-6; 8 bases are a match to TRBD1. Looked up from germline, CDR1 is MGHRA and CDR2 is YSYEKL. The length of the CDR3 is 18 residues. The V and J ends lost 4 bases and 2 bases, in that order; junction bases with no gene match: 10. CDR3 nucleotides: TGCGCCAGCAGCCGACTGCCAACAGGGGGAACTGGGGCCAACGTCCTGACTTTC. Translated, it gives CASSRLPTGGTGANVLTF.

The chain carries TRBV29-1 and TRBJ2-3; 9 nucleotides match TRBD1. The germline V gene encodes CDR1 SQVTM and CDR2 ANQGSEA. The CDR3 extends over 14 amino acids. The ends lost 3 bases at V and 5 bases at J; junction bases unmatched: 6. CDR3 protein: CSVDTGGMGDTQYF. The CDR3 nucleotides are TGCAGCGTTGACACAGGGGGCATGGGAGATACGCAGTATTTT.

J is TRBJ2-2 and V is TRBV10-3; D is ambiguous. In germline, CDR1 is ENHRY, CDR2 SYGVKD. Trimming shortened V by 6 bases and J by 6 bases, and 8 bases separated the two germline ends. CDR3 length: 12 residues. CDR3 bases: TGTGCCATCAGCGTTAAGCCCGGGGAGCTGTTTTTT. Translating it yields CAISVKPGELFF.

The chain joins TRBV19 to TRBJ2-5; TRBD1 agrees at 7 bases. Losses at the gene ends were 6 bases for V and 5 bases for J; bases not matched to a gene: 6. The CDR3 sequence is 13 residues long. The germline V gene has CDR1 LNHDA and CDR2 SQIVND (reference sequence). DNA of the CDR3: TGTGCCAGTAGACCGACAGGGATGGAGACCCAGTACTTC. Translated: CASRPTGMETQYF.

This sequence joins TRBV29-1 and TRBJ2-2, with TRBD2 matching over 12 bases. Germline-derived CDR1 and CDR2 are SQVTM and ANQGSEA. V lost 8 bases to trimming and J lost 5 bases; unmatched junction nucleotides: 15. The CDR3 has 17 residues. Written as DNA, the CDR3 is TGCAGCTTTCTGACTAGCGGGAGTACAGTGGAGACCGGGGAGCTGTTTTTT. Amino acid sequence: CSFLTSGSTVETGELFF.